This T cell receptor (beta chain) was observed in a study of early T cells in non-severe SARS-CoV-2 infection. TCRdb itself ran the 5' RACE reads through MiXCR, one entry per CDR3 protein. Here the sample spans about 89,000 distinct CDR3 sequences, around 17% being singletons. The receptor comes from an adult who was a healthcare worker with PCR-confirmed SARS-CoV-2 infection or an uninfected control (not recorded which). The sample in question was whole blood, obtained at baseline.

The CDR3 region has the DNA TGTGCCAGCAGTCTAGGACCGGGCGAGCAGTTCTTC. Translation gives CASSLGPGEQFF. The chain recombines TRBV3-1 with TRBJ2-1, with D unresolved. The CDR3 loop spans 12 amino acids. The V and J ends lost 6 bases and 10 bases respectively, with 13 bases between them. CDR1 and CDR2 from the germline V gene are LGHDT and YNNKEL (reference sequence).